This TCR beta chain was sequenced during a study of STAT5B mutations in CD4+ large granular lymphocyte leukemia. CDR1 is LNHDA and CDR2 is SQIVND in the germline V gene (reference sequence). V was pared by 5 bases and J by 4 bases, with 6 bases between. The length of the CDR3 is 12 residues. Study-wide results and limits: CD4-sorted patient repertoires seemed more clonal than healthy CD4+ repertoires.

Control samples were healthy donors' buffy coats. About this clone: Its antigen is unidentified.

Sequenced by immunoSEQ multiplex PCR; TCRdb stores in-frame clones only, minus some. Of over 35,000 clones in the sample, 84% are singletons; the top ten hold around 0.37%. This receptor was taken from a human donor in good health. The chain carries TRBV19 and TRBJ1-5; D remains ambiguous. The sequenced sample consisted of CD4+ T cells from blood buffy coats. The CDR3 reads CASSLKNQPQHF. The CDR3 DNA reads TGTGCCAGTAGTTTAAAAAATCAGCCCCAGCATTTT.